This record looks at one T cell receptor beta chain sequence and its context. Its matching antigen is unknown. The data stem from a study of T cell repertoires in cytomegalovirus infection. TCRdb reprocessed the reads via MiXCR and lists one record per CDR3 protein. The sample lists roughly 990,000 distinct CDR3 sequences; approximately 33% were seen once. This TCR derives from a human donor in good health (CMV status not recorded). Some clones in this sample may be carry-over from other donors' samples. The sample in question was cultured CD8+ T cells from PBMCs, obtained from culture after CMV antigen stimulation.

For the CDR3, the DNA is TGTGCCAGCAGTTACGCCCCCCTCGGGAAGGGCAACACTGAAGCTTTCTTT. Its protein product is CASSYAPLGKGNTEAFF. V and J are TRBV6-6 and TRBJ1-1; unclear D gene. Trimming took 2 bases from V and 2 from J, leaving 18 bases between them. This CDR3 region has 17 residues. Germline-derived CDR1 and CDR2 are MNHNY and SVGAGI (reference sequence).